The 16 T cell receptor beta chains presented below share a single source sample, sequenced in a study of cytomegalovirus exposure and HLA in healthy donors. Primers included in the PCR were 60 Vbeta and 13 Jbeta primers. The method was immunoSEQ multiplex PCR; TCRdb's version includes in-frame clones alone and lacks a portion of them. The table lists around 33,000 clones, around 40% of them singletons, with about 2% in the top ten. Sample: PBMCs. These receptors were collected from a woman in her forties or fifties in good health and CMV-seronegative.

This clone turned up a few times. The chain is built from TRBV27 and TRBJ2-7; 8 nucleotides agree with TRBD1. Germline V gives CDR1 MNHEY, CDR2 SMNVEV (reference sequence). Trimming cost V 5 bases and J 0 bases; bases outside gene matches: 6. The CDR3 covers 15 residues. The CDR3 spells CASSDRDRSSYEQYF. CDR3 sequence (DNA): TGTGCCAGCAGTGATCGGGACAGGAGCTCCTACGAGCAGTACTTC.

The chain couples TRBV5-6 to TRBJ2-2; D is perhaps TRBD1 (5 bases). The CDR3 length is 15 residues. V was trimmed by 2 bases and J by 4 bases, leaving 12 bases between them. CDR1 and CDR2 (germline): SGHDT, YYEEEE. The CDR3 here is CASSLGAPGTGELFF. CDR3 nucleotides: TGTGCCAGCAGCTTAGGGGCCCCGGGCACCGGGGAGCTGTTTTTT.

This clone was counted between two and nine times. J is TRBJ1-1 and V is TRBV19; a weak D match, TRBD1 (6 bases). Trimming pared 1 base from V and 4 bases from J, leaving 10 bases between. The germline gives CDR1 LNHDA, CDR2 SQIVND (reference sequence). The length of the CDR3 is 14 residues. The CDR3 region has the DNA TGTGCCAGTAGTATAGGGGGGCCGTTCACTGAAGCTTTCTTT. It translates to CASSIGGPFTEAFF.

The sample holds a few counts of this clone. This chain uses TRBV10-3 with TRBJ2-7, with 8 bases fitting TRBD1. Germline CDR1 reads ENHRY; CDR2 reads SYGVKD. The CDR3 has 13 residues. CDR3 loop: CAISESAGTGPVV. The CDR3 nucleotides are TGTGCCATCAGTGAGTCCGCTGGGACAGGCCCGGTCGTC.

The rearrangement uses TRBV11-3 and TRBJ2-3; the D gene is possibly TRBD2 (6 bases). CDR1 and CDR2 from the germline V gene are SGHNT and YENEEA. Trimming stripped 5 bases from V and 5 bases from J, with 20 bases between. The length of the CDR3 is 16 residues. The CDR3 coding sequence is TGTGCCAGCAGCCCCCGGGACTTCGACAAAGGAGATACGCAGTATTTT. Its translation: CASSPRDFDKGDTQYF.

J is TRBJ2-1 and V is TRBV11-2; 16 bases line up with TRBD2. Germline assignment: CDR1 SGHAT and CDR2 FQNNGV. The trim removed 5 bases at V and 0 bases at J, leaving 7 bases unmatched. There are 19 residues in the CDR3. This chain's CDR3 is CASSPRGLAGGGSYNEQFF. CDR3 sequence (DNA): TGTGCCAGCAGCCCGCGGGGACTAGCGGGGGGGGGCTCCTACAATGAGCAGTTCTTC.

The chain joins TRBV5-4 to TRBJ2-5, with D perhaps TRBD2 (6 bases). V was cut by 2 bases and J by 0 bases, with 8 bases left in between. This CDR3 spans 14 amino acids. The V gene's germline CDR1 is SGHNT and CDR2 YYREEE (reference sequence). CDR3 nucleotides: TGTGCCAGCAGCTTAGGCGGGAACCAAGAGACCCAGTACTTC. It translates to CASSLGGNQETQYF.

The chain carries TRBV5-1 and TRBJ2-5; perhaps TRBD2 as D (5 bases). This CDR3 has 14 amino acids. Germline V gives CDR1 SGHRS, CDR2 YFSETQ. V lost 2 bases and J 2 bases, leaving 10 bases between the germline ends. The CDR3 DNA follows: TGCGCCAGCAGCTTCAGCGGCGATCAAGAGACCCAGTACTTC. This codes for CASSFSGDQETQYF.

In DNA, the CDR3 is TGTGCCAGCACTGTACCACTCCCTGGAAACACCATATATTTT. Protein product: CASTVPLPGNTIYF. The chain is built from TRBV6-5 and TRBJ1-3, with D unclear. This CDR3 spans 14 amino acids. V lost 7 bases and J 2 bases, leaving 12 bases between the germline ends. Germline CDR1 and CDR2: MNHEY and SVGAGI.

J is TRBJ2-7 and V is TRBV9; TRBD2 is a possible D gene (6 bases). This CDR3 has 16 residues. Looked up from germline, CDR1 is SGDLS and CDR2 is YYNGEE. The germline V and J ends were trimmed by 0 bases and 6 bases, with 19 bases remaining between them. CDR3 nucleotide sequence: TGTGCCAGCAGCGTAGTTGGCACCGGAGGGGTCGGCGAGCAGTACTTC. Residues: CASSVVGTGGVGEQYF.

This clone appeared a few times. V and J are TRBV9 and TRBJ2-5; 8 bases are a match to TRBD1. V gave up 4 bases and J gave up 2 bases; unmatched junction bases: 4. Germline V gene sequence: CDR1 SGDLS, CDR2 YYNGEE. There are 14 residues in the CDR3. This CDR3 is CASSPGQEQETQYF. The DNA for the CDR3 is TGTGCCAGCAGCCCGGGACAGGAACAAGAGACCCAGTACTTC.

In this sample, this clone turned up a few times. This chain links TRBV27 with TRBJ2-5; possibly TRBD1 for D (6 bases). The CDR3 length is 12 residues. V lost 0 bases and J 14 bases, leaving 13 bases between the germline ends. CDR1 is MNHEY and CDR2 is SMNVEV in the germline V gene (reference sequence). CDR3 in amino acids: CASSLSPGALYF. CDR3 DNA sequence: TGTGCCAGCAGTTTATCCCCAGGGGCGCTCTACTTC.

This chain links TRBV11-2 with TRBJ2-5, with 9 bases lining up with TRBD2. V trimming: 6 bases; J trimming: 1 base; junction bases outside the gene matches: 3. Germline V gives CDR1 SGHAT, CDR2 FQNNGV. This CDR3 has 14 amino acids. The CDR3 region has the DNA TGTGCCAGCAGGGCTAGCGGGGTCCAAGAGACCCAGTACTTC. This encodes CASRASGVQETQYF. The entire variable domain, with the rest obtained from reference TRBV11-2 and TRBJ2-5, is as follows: EAGVAQSPRYKIIEKRQSVAFWCNPISGHATLYWYQQILGQGPKLLIQFQNNGVVDDSQLPKDRFSAERLKGVDSTLKIQPAKLEDSAVYLCASRASGVQETQYFGPGTRLLVL.

The CDR3 reads CAIRADRGRNQPQHF. In nucleotides, the CDR3 is TGTGCCATCAGGGCCGACAGGGGCCGGAATCAGCCCCAGCATTTT. The chain employs TRBV10-3 and TRBJ1-5; 8 bases agree with TRBD1. CDR3 length: 15 amino acids. The germline V gene has CDR1 ENHRY and CDR2 SYGVKD. The V and J ends lost 6 bases and 4 bases, in that order; junction bases with no gene match: 8.

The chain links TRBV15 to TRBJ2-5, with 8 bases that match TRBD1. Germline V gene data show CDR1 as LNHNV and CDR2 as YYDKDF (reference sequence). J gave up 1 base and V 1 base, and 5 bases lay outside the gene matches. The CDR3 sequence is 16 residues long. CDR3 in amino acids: CATSRGGTGLQETQYF. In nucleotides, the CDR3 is TGTGCCACCAGCAGAGGAGGGACAGGACTCCAAGAGACCCAGTACTTC.

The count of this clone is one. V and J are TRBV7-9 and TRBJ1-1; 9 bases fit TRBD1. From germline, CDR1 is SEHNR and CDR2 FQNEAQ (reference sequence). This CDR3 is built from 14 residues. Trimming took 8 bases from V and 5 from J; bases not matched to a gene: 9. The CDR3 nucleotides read TGTGCCAGCCCCAGGACAGGGGCAGGGACTGAAGCTTTCTTT. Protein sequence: CASPRTGAGTEAFF. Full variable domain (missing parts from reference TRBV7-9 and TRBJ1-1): DTGVSQNPRHKITKRGQNVTFRCDPISEHNRLYWYRQTLGQGPEFLTYFQNEAQLEKSRLLSDRFSAERPKGSFSTLEIQRTEQGDSAMYLCASPRTGAGTEAFFGQGTRLTVV.